The present T cell receptor (beta chain) was sequenced within a study of blood T cell repertoires in COVID-19. Overall study: Both acute and convalescent COVID-19 samples were obtained from the United States, Italy and Spain. PBMCs, B-cell-depleted T cells, or T cells were the source of the cDNA or gDNA that made up the material.

CDR3 size: 16 residues. J gave up 4 bases and V 10 bases, and 11 bases lay outside the gene matches. Germline-derived CDR1 and CDR2 are LNHDA and SQIVND (reference sequence). In the original analysis: Amplification from reference gene primers served as the basis for estimated nucleated cell counts. The table came from immunoSEQ multiplex PCR; TCRdb's copy has only in-frame clones and leaves some out. The DNA was the basis for D and trimming; V, J and clone size are from that table. The repertoire holds about 100,000 clones, with around 90% as singletons. This receptor was taken from a human donor in a cohort sampled during active COVID-19. The specimen was peripheral blood. This chain joins TRBV19 and TRBJ1-6; 9 bases fit TRBD1. CDR3 nucleotide sequence: TGTGCCACCAAGACAACAGGGGGCAGATATAATTCACCCCTCCACTTT. This codes for CATKTTGGRYNSPLHF. The entire variable domain, with the rest obtained from reference TRBV19 and TRBJ1-6, is as follows: DGGITQSPKYLFRKEGQNVTLSCEQNLNHDAMYWYRQDPGQGLRLIYYSQIVNDFQKGDIAEGYSVSREKKESFPLTVTSAQKNPTAFYLCATKTTGGRYNSPLHFGNGTRLTVT.